This paragraph covers one TCR beta chain sequence. No antigen is known for it. This record belongs to a study of shared clonotypes between healthy human individuals. Trimming removed 3 bases at V and 2 bases at J, with 14 bases between. The CDR3 consists of 15 residues. Germline CDR1 reads SGHRS; CDR2 reads YFSETQ. Study findings and constraints: The naive CD4 repertoires of several donors were compared, and approximately 5% of clonotypes were shared.

This table comes from immunoSEQ multiplex PCR, and its TCRdb copy is limited to in-frame clones, with some not included. Of around 200,000 clones in the sample, 85% to 95% were seen once. The receptor was derived from a young woman in good health. The chain employs TRBV5-1 and TRBJ1-1, with unresolved D. The sequenced material came from naive CD4+ T cells sorted from blood. As to subset: CD45RA+ positively selected. The CDR3 reads CASSWADGSNTEAFF. CDR3 coding DNA: TGCGCCAGCAGCTGGGCGGACGGATCAAACACTGAAGCTTTCTTT.